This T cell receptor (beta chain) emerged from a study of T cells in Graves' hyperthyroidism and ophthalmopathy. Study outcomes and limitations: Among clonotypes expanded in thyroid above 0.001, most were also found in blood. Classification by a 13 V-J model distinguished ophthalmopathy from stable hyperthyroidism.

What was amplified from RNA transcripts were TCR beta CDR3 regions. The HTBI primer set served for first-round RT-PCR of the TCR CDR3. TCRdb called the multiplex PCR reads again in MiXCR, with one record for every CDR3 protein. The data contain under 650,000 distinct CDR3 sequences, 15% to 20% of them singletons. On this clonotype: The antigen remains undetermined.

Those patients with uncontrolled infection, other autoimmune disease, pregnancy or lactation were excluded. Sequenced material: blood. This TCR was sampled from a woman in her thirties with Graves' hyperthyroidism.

The CDR3 DNA reads as TGTGCCAGTAGTATTCCAGGGTATAGCTCCTACAATGAGCAGTTCTTC. This gives the protein CASSIPGYSSYNEQFF. The J gene is TRBJ2-1, the V gene TRBV19; a possible D gene is TRBD1 (5 bases). The germline gives CDR1 LNHDA, CDR2 SQIVND (reference sequence). The CDR3 loop spans 16 amino acids. The germline V and J ends were trimmed by 3 bases and 0 bases, with 12 bases remaining between them.